Listed below are T cell receptor beta chains from one sample, sequenced in a study of long-term antiretroviral therapy in people with HIV. The protocol was immunoSEQ multiplex PCR, while the TCRdb copy is restricted to in-frame clones and leaves out a portion. The data contain 25,000 to 35,000 clones, about 89% of them singletons. The sample here was unsorted PBMCs, taken 3.1 years after starting antiretroviral therapy. Receptors originate from a young man with HIV. The CDR3 runs from the conserved cysteine through the conserved F or W. The order of the fields is V gene, D gene, clone size, J gene, CDR3 DNA, CDR3 protein. D genes are given only for firm matches. Only part of the rows carry a size: once, few, many, or a class if the clone is expanded.

v_call: TRBV5-1; d_call: .; clone_size: .; j_call: TRBJ2-7; cdr3_nt: TGCGCCAGCAGCTGGAGGGTTCGCGACGAGCAGTACTTC; cdr3_aa: CASSWRVRDEQYF
v_call: TRBV5-5; d_call: .; clone_size: .; j_call: TRBJ1-5; cdr3_nt: TGTGCCAGCAGCGCGGGTGGCCTAGGGCCCCAGCATTTT; cdr3_aa: CASSAGGLGPQHF
v_call: TRBV13; d_call: .; clone_size: .; j_call: TRBJ2-1; cdr3_nt: TGTGCCAGCAGCTTCTTACAGGGAATTCGTGCAAATGAGCAGTTCTTC; cdr3_aa: CASSFLQGIRANEQFF
v_call: TRBV4-3; d_call: TRBD1; clone_size: .; j_call: TRBJ1-2; cdr3_nt: TGCGCCAGCAGCCAAGAGACAGGGAACATTCTTGGCTACACCTTC; cdr3_aa: CASSQETGNILGYTF
v_call: TRBV7-9; d_call: .; clone_size: .; j_call: TRBJ2-3; cdr3_nt: TGTGCCAGCAGCTTAGGAGGGACTAGCACAGATACGCAGTATTTT; cdr3_aa: CASSLGGTSTDTQYF
v_call: TRBV4-3; d_call: .; clone_size: .; j_call: TRBJ1-5; cdr3_nt: TGCGCCAGCAGCCAAGCGAGGGGAAGTCAGCCCCAGCATTTT; cdr3_aa: CASSQARGSQPQHF
v_call: TRBV9; d_call: .; clone_size: .; j_call: TRBJ1-1; cdr3_nt: TGTGCCAGCAGCGTACAGAGGAACACTGAAGCTTTCTTT; cdr3_aa: CASSVQRNTEAFF
v_call: TRBV7-8; d_call: .; clone_size: .; j_call: TRBJ1-2; cdr3_nt: TGTGCCAGCAGCTCCTCAAACTATGGCTACACCTTC; cdr3_aa: CASSSSNYGYTF
v_call: TRBV29-1; d_call: .; clone_size: .; j_call: TRBJ1-2; cdr3_nt: TGCAGCGTTGCCGGGTTCAATGGCTACACCTTC; cdr3_aa: CSVAGFNGYTF
v_call: TRBV5-4; d_call: TRBD2; clone_size: .; j_call: TRBJ2-5; cdr3_nt: TGTGCCAGCAGGTCGTTAGCGGGGGCGCAAGAGACCCAGTACTTC; cdr3_aa: CASRSLAGAQETQYF
v_call: TRBV9; d_call: .; clone_size: .; j_call: TRBJ1-1; cdr3_nt: TGTGCCAGCAGCGTCTCCGCGTACGGGGAGGGCACTGAAGCTTTCTTT; cdr3_aa: CASSVSAYGEGTEAFF
v_call: TRBV9; d_call: .; clone_size: .; j_call: TRBJ2-3; cdr3_nt: TGTGCCAGCAGCGTAGCGGTGGATAGCACAGATACGCAGTATTTT; cdr3_aa: CASSVAVDSTDTQYF
v_call: TRBV28; d_call: .; clone_size: .; j_call: TRBJ1-1; cdr3_nt: TGTGCCAGCAGAAACCGACACAACCCCATGGACACTGAAGCTTTCTTT; cdr3_aa: CASRNRHNPMDTEAFF
v_call: TRBV15; d_call: .; clone_size: once; j_call: TRBJ1-5; cdr3_nt: TGTGCCACCAGCATGGGGCTAGCCCAGCATTTT; cdr3_aa: CATSMGLAQHF
v_call: TRBV14; d_call: .; clone_size: once; j_call: TRBJ2-1; cdr3_nt: TGTGCCAGCAGCCTGACAAAATCGGGTGAGCAGTTCTTC; cdr3_aa: CASSLTKSGEQFF
v_call: TRBV7-8; d_call: TRBD2; clone_size: once; j_call: TRBJ2-1; cdr3_nt: TGTGCCAGCAGCCCCTTTGGTTTGCTAGCGGGGGCGAATGAGCAGTTCTTC; cdr3_aa: CASSPFGLLAGANEQFF
v_call: TRBV7-9; d_call: TRBD2; clone_size: .; j_call: TRBJ2-5; cdr3_nt: TGTGCCAGCAGCTTACCCCTGCGGGGGGGAGGGGAGACCCAGTACTTC; cdr3_aa: CASSLPLRGGGETQYF
v_call: TRBV6-5; d_call: TRBD1; clone_size: .; j_call: TRBJ2-3; cdr3_nt: TGTGCCAGCAGCCCGGGGACAGGGGTCTCAGATACGCAGTATTTT; cdr3_aa: CASSPGTGVSDTQYF
v_call: TRBV28; d_call: TRBD1; clone_size: .; j_call: TRBJ1-1; cdr3_nt: TGTGCCAGCAGTCGGGACAGGGTGGGGGTCATCGCTGAAGCTTTCTTT; cdr3_aa: CASSRDRVGVIAEAFF
v_call: TRBV15; d_call: TRBD2; clone_size: .; j_call: TRBJ2-7; cdr3_nt: TGTGCCACCAGCAAGCGGGAGGACTCCTACGAGCAGTACTTC; cdr3_aa: CATSKREDSYEQYF
v_call: TRBV5-1; d_call: .; clone_size: once; j_call: TRBJ2-3; cdr3_nt: TGCGCCAGCAGCTTGACGCTAGCGATCGGGTGGGCAGATACGCAGTATTTT; cdr3_aa: CASSLTLAIGWADTQYF
v_call: TRBV7-2; d_call: TRBD2; clone_size: .; j_call: TRBJ2-3; cdr3_nt: TGTGCCAGCAGCTTAGCAAAGACTAGCGGGAGTGCGCAGTATTTT; cdr3_aa: CASSLAKTSGSAQYF
v_call: TRBV27; d_call: .; clone_size: once; j_call: TRBJ1-2; cdr3_nt: TGTGCCAGCAGTTTAGCACAGGGTTTTGGCTACACCTTC; cdr3_aa: CASSLAQGFGYTF
v_call: TRBV18; d_call: .; clone_size: .; j_call: TRBJ1-3; cdr3_nt: TGTGCCAGCTCACCAAGACAGAAATTCTCGACGAACTACAGAAACACCATATATTTT; cdr3_aa: CASSPRQKFSTNYRNTIYF
v_call: TRBV7-9; d_call: .; clone_size: .; j_call: TRBJ1-1; cdr3_nt: TGTGCCAGCAGCCAGATCCTGAGCACTGAAGCTTTCTTT; cdr3_aa: CASSQILSTEAFF
v_call: TRBV2; d_call: .; clone_size: .; j_call: TRBJ2-1; cdr3_nt: TGTGCCAGCAGTGATTTTGAGAACAATGAGCAGTTCTTC; cdr3_aa: CASSDFENNEQFF